This T cell receptor beta chain was observed in a study of blood T cell repertoires in COVID-19. Looking at the study overall: Nucleic acid was either cDNA or gDNA, and it came from T cells, B-cell-depleted T cells, or PBMCs.

Generated by immunoSEQ multiplex PCR, the TCRdb table keeps only in-frame clones and is missing some. The top ten clones hold 4.5% of a sample with about 91,000 clones, approximately 90% of them seen once. Specimen: peripheral blood. This TCR was recovered from a man aged 65 to 85 with acute or convalescent COVID-19.

Written as DNA, the CDR3 is TGTGCCAGCAGGGCAGGGGTGGGGAATGAGCAGTTCTTC. It translates to CASRAGVGNEQFF. The chain is built from TRBV6-5 and TRBJ2-1, with TRBD1 as a possible D gene (6 bases). Germline V lookup: CDR1 MNHEY, CDR2 SVGAGI. The CDR3 loop spans 13 amino acids. The V and J ends lost 6 bases and 7 bases respectively, with 13 bases between them.